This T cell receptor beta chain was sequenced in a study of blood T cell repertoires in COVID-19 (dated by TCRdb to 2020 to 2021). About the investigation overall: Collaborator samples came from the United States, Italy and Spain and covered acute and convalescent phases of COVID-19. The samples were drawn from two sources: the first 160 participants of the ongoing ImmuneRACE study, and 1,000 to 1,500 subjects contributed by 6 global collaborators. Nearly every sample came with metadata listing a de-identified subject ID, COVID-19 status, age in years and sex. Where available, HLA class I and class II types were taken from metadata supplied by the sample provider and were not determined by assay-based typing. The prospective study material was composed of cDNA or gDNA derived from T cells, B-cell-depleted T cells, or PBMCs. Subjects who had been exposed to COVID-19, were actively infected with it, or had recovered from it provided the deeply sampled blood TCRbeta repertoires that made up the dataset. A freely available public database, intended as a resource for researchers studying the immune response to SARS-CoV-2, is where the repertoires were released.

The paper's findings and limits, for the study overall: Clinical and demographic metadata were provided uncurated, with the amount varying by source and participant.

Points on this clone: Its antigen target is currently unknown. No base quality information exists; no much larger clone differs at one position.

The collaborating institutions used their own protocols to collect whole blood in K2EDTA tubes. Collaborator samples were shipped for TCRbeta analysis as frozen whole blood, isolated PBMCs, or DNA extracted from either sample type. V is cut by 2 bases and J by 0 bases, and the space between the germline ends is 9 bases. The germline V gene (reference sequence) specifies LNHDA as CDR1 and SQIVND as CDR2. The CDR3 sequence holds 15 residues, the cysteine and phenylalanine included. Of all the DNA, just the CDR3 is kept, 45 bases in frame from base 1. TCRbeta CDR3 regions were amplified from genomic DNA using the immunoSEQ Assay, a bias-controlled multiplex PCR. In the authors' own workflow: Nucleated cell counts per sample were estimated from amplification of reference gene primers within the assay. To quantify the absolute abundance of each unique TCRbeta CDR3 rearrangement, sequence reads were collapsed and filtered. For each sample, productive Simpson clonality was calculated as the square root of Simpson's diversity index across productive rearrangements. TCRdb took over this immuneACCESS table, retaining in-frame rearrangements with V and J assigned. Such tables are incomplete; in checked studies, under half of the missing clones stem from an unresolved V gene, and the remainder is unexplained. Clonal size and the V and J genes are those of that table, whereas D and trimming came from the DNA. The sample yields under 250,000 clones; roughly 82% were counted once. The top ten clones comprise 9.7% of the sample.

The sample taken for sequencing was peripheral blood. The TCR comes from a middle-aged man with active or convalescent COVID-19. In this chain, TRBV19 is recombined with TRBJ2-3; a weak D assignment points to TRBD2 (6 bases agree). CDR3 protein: CASSIWGVSTDTQYF. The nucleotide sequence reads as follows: TGTGCCAGTAGTATATGGGGGGTTAGCACAGATACGCAGTATTTT.